The rows below give T cell receptor beta chains drawn from one sample of a study of shared clonotypes between healthy human individuals. Here immunoSEQ multiplex PCR was the method, and the copy in TCRdb shows in-frame clones only, minus some. Of 550,000 to 700,000 clones in the sample, around 73% were seen once. Sample: memory CD4+ T cells sorted from blood. Receptor source: a woman in her 30s in good health. Each CDR3 is given with its conserved first and last residue. A D gene is named only where the DNA matches it firmly. Some rows mark clone size as missing; the rest say once, few, many or name a class of expanded clone.

size	J	D	length	V	DNA	CDR3
.	TRBJ2-1	TRBD2	20	TRBV4-2	TGTGCCAGCAGCCAAGATCTTAATAGCGGGACCGGACGATCCTACAATGAGCAGTTCTTC	CASSQDLNSGTGRSYNEQFF
.	TRBJ1-5	.	13	TRBV5-1	TGCGCCAGCAGGACAGTACCCAATCAGCCCCAGCATTTT	CASRTVPNQPQHF
.	TRBJ2-5	.	19	TRBV15	TGTGCCACCAGCAGAGACCTACCAAGTTCCCTTACTAGTAGGGAGACCCAGTACTTC	CATSRDLPSSLTSRETQYF
once	TRBJ2-2	.	13	TRBV6-5	TGTGCCAGCAGTTACCCTCACACCGGGGAGCTGTTTTTT	CASSYPHTGELFF
once	TRBJ1-2	TRBD1	14	TRBV5-1	TGCGCCACCAAGGAGGGGGCGGCTAACTATGGCTACACCTTC	CATKEGAANYGYTF
.	TRBJ2-7	TRBD2	13	TRBV6-1	TGTGCCAGCAAAAGCGGGGGGGCCTACGAGCAGTACTTC	CASKSGGAYEQYF
many	TRBJ1-1	.	13	TRBV29-1	TGCAGCGTTGAAAACCCCGAGAACACTGAAGCTTTCTTT	CSVENPENTEAFF
.	TRBJ2-7	TRBD2	15	TRBV7-2	TGTGCCAGCAGCTGGAGTAGCGGGTGGAGAGATGAGCAGTACTTC	CASSWSSGWRDEQYF
.	TRBJ1-4	.	13	TRBV28	TGTGCCATTGGGTTCTCAACTAATGAAAAACTGTTTTTT	CAIGFSTNEKLFF
.	TRBJ2-1	TRBD1	15	TRBV7-2	TGTGCCAGCAGCTTAGAGGGACAGCGGTACAATGAGCAGTTCTTC	CASSLEGQRYNEQFF
.	TRBJ2-7	TRBD2	18	TRBV9	TGTGCCAGCAGCGTTAAGAAAGCGGGAGAGCCAGAGTCCTACGAGCAGTACTTC	CASSVKKAGEPESYEQYF
few	TRBJ2-2	.	15	TRBV4-1	TGCGCCAGCAGCCAGGACGGGGCGTCGGCCGGGGAGCTGTTTTTT	CASSQDGASAGELFF
few	TRBJ2-7	TRBD2	19	TRBV28	TGTGCCAGCAGTTTTAGTAAGGGGTTAGGGACTAGCTTCGACTACGAGCAGTACTTC	CASSFSKGLGTSFDYEQYF